Many counts were recorded for the clone carrying this T cell receptor (beta chain). What it binds is unknown. RNA transcripts provided the source from which TCR beta CDR3 regions were amplified. During a first-round RT-PCR of the TCR CDR3, the HTBI primer set was used. TCRdb used MiXCR to reprocess the multiplex PCR reads, holding one entry per CDR3 protein. The data contain approximately 400,000 distinct CDR3 sequences, just under 15% of them singletons. These data belong to a study of T cells in Graves' hyperthyroidism and ophthalmopathy. Notes on the study in general: In the analysis, a 13 V-J model separated ophthalmopathy from stable hyperthyroidism.

Fresh peripheral blood, around 9.5 ml, yielded the PBMCs. Germline CDR1 and CDR2: MNHEY and SMNVEV (reference sequence). With V trimmed by 6 bases and J by 4 bases, 10 bases remained unmatched. The CDR3 loop spans 15 amino acids. The chain is built from TRBV27 and TRBJ1-2; 8 bases map to TRBD1. The receptor comes from a woman between 25 and 40 years old with Graves' hyperthyroidism. Specimen: blood. CDR3 loop: CASSVRTGLVYGYTF. CDR3 in DNA: TGTGCCAGCAGCGTACGGACAGGGCTGGTCTATGGCTACACCTTC.